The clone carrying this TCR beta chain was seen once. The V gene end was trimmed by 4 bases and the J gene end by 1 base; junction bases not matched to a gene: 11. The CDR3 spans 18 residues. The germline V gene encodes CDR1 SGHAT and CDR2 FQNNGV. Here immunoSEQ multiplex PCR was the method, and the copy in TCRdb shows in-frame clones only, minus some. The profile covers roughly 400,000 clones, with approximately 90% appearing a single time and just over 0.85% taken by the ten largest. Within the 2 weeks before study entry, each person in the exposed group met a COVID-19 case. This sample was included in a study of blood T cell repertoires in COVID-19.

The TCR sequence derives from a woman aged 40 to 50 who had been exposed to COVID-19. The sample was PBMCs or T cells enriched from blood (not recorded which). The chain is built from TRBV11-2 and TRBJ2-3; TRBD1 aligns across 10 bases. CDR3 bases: TGTGCCAGCAGCTCGGTGCCGGGACAGGGGATCCGCACAGATACGCAGTATTTT. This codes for CASSSVPGQGIRTDTQYF. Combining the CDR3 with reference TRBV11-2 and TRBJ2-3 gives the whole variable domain EAGVAQSPRYKIIEKRQSVAFWCNPISGHATLYWYQQILGQGPKLLIQFQNNGVVDDSQLPKDRFSAERLKGVDSTLKIQPAKLEDSAVYLCASSSVPGQGIRTDTQYFGPGTRLTVL.